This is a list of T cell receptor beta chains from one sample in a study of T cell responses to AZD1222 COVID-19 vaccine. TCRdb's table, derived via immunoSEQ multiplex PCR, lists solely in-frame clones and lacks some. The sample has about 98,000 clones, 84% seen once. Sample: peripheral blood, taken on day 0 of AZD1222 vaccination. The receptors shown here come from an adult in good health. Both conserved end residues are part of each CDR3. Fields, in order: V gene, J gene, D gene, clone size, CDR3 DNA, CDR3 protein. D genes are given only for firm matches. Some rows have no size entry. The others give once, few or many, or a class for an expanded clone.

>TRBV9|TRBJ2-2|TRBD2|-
TGTGCCAGCAGCGTACGCCCCACTAGCGGTCCAACCGGGGAGCTGTTTTTT
CASSVRPTSGPTGELFF
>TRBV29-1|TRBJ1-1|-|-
TGCAGCGTTGCTAACGGAGGAAACACTGAAGCTTTCTTT
CSVANGGNTEAFF
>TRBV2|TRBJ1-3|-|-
TGTGCCAGCAGTAGAGAACAGGGTTATGGAAACACCATATATTTT
CASSREQGYGNTIYF
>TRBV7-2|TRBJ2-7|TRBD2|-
TGTGCCAGCAGCTTAGTAGCGGGAGGCTCCTACGAGCAGTACTTC
CASSLVAGGSYEQYF
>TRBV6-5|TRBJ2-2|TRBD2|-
TGTGCCAGCACCAGACTCGGGGGGAACGCCGGGGAGCTGTTTTTT
CASTRLGGNAGELFF
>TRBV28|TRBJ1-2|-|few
TGTGCCAGCAGAACGGGGCCGGACTATGGCTACACCTTC
CASRTGPDYGYTF
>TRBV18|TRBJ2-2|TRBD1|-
TGTGCCAGCTCACTGACCCGCGACAGGGGGCGCACCGGGGAGCTGTTTTTT
CASSLTRDRGRTGELFF
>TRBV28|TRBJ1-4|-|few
TGTGCCAGCAGTCTGAGGGCTACTAATGAAAAACTGTTTTTT
CASSLRATNEKLFF
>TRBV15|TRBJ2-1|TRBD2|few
TGTGCCACCAGCAGAGTGGGACTAGCGGGATCCTCCTACAATGAGCAGTTCTTC
CATSRVGLAGSSYNEQFF
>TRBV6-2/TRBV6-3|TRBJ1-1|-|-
TGTGCCAGCAGCCCAGGGTTTGGATCGGGCGCGGACACTGAAGCTTTCTTT
CASSPGFGSGADTEAFF
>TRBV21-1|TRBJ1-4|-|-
TGTGCCAGCAGTACTCGGGAAAAACTGTTTTTT
CASSTREKLFF
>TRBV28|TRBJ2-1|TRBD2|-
TGTGCCAGCAGCCCTAGCGGGGGGGCCCGAGAGCAGTTCTTC
CASSPSGGAREQFF
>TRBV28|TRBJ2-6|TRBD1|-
TGTGCCAGCATGACAGGGGGCGCTGGGGCCAACGTCCTGACTTTC
CASMTGGAGANVLTF
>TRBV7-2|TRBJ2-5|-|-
TGTGCCAGCAGCCGGGACCGAGAGACCCAGTACTTC
CASSRDRETQYF
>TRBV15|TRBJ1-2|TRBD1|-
TGTGCCACCAGCAGAGATGGGTGGGACAGGGGTAATGGCTACACCTTC
CATSRDGWDRGNGYTF
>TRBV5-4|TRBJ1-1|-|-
TGTGCCAGCAGCTTGGGGACCACTGAAGCTTTCTTT
CASSLGTTEAFF
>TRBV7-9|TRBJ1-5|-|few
TGTGCCAGCCCCGAGGGGGTTTTAAGCAATCAGCCCCAGCATTTT
CASPEGVLSNQPQHF
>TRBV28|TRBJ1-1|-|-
TGTGCCAGCTTCTATCTAGCAGGAAAGGTAGCTTTCTTT
CASFYLAGKVAFF
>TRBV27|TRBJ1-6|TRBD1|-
TGTGCCAGCAGTTTCGGGAGACAGGGAATGGGCTATAATTCACCCCTCCACTTT
CASSFGRQGMGYNSPLHF